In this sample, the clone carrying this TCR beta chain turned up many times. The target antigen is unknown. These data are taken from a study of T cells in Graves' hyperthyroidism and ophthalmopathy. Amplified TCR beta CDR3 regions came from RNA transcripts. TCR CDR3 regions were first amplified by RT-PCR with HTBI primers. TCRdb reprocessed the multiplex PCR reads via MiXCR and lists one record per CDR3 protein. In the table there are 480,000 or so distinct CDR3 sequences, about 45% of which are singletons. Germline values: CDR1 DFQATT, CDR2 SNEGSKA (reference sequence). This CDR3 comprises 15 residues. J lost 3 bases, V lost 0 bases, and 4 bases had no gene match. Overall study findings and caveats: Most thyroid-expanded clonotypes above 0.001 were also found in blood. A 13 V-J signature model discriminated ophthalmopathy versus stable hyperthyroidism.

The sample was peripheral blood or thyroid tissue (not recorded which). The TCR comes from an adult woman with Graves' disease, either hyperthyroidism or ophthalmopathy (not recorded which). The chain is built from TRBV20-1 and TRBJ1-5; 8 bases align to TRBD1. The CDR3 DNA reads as TGCAGTGCTAGAGAAGGGACAGGTCTCAATCAGCCCCAGCATTTT. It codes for CSAREGTGLNQPQHF.